This T cell receptor beta chain was captured by sequencing in a study of T cell responses to AZD1222 COVID-19 vaccine. Background on the study: Second-dose intervals near 4 or 12 weeks were combined. General study points: Sampling captured repertoires only after the peak T cell response. Unmutated variant regions are reportedly the target of nearly half of TCRs that are spike-specific. Clonal diversity may have been underestimated, and the donors were mostly white British, with more females than males.

This CDR3 has 14 amino acids. The V gene lost 0 bases and the J gene lost 2 bases, with 8 bases spanning the gap. The germline V gene encodes CDR1 KGHSH and CDR2 LQKENI. As to this clone: Its specificity is not known.

The assay was immunoSEQ multiplex PCR, and TCRdb's table has in-frame clones only and misses some. The data contain about 150,000 clones, 90% to 95% of them singletons. The chain employs TRBV18 and TRBJ2-7; possibly TRBD1 or TRBD2 for D (5 bases each). The input for sequencing was peripheral blood, taken on day 0 of AZD1222 vaccination. This TCR came from an adult in good health. The CDR3 spells CASSPPTGPYEQYF. The CDR3, as DNA: TGTGCCAGCTCACCACCTACGGGGCCCTACGAGCAGTACTTC.